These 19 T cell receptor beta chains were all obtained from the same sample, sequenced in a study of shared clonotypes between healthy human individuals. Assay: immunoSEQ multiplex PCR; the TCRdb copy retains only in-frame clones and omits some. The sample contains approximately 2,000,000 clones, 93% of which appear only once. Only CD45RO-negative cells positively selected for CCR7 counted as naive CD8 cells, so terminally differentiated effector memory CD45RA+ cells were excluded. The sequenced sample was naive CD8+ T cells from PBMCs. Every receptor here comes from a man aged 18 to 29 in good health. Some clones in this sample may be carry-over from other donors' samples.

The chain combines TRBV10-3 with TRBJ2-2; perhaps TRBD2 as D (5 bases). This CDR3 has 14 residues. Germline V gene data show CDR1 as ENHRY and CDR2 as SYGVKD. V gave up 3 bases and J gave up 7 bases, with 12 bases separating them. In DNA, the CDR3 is TGTGCCATCAGTGATCTGCGGGCGTTCGGGGAGCTGTTTTTT. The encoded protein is CAISDLRAFGELFF.

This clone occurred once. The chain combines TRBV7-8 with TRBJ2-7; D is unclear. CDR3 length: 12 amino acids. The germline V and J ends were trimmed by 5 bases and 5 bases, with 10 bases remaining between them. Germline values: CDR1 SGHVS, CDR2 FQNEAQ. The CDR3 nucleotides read TGTGCCAGCAGCCCAGCGCGCAACGAGCAGTACTTC. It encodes CASSPARNEQYF. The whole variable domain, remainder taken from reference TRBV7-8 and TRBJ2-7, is GAGVSQSPRYKVAKRGQDVALRCDPISGHVSLFWYQQALGQGPEFLTYFQNEAQLDKSGLPSDRFFAERPEGSVSTLKIQRTQQEDSAVYLCASSPARNEQYFGPGTRLTVT.

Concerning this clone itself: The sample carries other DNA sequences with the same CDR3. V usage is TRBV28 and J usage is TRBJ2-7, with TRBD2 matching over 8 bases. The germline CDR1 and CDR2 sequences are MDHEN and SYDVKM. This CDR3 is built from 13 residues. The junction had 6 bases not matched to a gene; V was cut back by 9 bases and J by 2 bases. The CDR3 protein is CASRPGLAYEQYF. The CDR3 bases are TGTGCCAGTAGACCGGGACTAGCCTACGAGCAGTACTTC. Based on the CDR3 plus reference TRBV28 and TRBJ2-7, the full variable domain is DVKVTQSSRYLVKRTGEKVFLECVQDMDHENMFWYRQDPGLGLRLIYFSYDVKMKEKGDIPEGYSVSREKKERFSLILESASTNQTSMYLCASRPGLAYEQYFGPGTRLTVT.

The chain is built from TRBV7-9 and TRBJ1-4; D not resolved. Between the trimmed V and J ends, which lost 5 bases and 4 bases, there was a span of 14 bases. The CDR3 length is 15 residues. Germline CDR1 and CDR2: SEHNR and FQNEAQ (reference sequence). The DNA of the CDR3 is TGTGCCAGCAGCCACATAAGGGCGCATAATGAAAAACTGTTTTTT. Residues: CASSHIRAHNEKLFF.

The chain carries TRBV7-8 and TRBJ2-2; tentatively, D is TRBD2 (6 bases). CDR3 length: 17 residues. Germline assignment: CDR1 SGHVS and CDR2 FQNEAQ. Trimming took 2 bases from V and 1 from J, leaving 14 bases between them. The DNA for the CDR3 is TGTGCCAGCAGCTTACCCAAGGGCGGGGTGAACACCGGGGAGCTGTTTTTT. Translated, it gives CASSLPKGGVNTGELFF.

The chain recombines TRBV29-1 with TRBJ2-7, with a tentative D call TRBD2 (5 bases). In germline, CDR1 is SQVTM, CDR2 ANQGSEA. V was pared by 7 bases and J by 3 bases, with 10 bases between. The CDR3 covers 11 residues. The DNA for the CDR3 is TGCAGCGCAGCGGCGGGCTACGAGCAGTACTTC. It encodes CSAAAGYEQYF.

CDR3 coding DNA: TGTGCCAGTAGTGAGGGAGGAGCAGGGGGCCCAAACGAGCAGTACTTC. It encodes CASSEGGAGGPNEQYF. The V and J genes are TRBV19 and TRBJ2-7; TRBD1 agrees at 8 bases. The CDR3 contains 16 residues. V dropped 5 bases and J dropped 5; count of bases not matched to a gene: 14. The germline gives CDR1 LNHDA, CDR2 SQIVND (reference sequence).

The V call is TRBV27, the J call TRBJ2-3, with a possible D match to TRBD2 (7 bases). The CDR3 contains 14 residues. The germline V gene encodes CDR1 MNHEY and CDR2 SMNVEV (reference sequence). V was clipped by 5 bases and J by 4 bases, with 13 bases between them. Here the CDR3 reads CASSTRGGPDTQYF. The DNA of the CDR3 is TGTGCCAGCAGTACAAGGGGGGGCCCAGATACGCAGTATTTT.

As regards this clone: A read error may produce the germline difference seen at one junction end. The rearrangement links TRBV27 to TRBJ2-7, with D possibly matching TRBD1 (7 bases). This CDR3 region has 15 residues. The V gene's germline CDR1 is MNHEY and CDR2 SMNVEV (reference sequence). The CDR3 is CASSSLAGQIYGQYF. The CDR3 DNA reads TGTGCCAGCAGTTCTCTCGCGGGACAGATCTACGGGCAGTACTTC.

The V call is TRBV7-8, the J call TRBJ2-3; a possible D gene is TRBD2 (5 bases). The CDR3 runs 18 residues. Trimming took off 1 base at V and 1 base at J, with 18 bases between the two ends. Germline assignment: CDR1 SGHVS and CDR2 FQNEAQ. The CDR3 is CASSLVWFAERGTDTQYF. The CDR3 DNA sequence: TGTGCCAGCAGCTTAGTATGGTTCGCGGAGAGGGGCACAGATACGCAGTATTTT.

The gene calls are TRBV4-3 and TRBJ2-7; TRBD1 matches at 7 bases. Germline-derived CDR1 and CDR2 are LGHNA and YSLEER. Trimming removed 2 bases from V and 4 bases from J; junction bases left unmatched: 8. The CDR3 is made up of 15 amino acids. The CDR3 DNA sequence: TGCGCCAGCAGCCAACGACAGGGTTTCACATACGAGCAGTACTTC. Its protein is CASSQRQGFTYEQYF.

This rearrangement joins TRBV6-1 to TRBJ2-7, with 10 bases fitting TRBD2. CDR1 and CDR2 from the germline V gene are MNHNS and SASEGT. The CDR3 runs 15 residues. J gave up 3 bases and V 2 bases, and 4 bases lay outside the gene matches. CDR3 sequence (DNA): TGTGCCAGCAGTGAATTTCTAGCGGGAGACTACGAGCAGTACTTC. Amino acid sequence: CASSEFLAGDYEQYF.

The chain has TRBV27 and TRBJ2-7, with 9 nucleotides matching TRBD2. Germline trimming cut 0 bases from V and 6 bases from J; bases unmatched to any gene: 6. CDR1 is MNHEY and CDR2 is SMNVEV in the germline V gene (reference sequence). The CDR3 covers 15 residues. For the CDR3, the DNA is TGTGCCAGCAGTTTATCTGTAGCGGGAGTTACCGAGCAGTACTTC. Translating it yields CASSLSVAGVTEQYF.

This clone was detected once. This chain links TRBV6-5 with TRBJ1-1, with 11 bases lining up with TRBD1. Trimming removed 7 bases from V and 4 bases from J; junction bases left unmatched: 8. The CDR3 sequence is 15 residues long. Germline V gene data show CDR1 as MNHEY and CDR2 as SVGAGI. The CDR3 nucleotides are TGTGCCAGCACCCTAGGACAGGGGGCAATCACTGAAGCTTTCTTT. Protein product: CASTLGQGAITEAFF.

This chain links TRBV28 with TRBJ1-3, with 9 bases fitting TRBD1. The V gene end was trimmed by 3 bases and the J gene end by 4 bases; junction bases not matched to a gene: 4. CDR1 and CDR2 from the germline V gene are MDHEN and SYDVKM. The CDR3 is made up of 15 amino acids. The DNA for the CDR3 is TGTGCCAGCAGTTTTGGGACAGGGCCAGGAAACACCATATATTTT. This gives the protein CASSFGTGPGNTIYF.

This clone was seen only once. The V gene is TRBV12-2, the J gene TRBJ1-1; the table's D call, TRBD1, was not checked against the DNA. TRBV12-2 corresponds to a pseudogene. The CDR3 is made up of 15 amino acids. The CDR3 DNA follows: TGTGCAAGTCGCATTGACAGGGGCCCCAAGTCTGAAGCTTTCTTT. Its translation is CASRIDRGPKSEAFF.

CDR3 sequence (DNA): TGTGCCACCAGCCCCCGGGACCTTGACGAGCAGTACTTC. Its translation is CATSPRDLDEQYF. V usage is TRBV15 and J usage is TRBJ2-7; D is tentatively TRBD1 or TRBD2 (5 bases each). CDR1 is LNHNV, CDR2 YYDKDF, per germline (reference sequence). V was trimmed by 5 bases and J by 5 bases, leaving 13 bases between them. The CDR3 is 13 residues long.

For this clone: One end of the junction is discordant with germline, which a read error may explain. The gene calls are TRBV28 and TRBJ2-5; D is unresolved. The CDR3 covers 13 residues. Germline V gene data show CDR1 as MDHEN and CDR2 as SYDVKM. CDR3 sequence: CASSFRAAEAQYF. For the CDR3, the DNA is TGTGCCAGCAGTTTTAGGGCTGCAGAGGCCCAGTACTTC.

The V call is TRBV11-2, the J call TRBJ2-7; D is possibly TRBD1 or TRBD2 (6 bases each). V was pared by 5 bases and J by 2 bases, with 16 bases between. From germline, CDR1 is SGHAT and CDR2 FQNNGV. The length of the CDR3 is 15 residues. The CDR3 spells CASSPSAGHPYEQYF. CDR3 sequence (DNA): TGTGCCAGCAGCCCTTCGGCGGGACACCCCTACGAGCAGTACTTC.